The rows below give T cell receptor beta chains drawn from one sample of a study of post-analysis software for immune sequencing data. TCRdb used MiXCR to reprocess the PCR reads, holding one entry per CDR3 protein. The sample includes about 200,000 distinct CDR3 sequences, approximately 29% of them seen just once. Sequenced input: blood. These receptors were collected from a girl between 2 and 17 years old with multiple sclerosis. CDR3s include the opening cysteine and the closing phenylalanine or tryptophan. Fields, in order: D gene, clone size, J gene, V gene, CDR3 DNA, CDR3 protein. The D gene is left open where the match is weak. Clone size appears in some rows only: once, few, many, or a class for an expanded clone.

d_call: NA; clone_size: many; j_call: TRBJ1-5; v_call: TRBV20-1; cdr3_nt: TGCAGTGCTCCCGTGGGCAATCAGCCCCAGCATTTT; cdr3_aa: CSAPVGNQPQHF
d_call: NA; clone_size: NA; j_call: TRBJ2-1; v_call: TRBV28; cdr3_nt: TGTGCCAGCAGTCTCGGGAGTTCTAATGAGCAGTTCTTC; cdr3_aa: CASSLGSSNEQFF
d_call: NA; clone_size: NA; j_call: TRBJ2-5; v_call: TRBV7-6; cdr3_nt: TGTGCCAGCAGCCTACGGTCGGGACGGGAGACCCAGTACTTC; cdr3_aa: CASSLRSGRETQYF
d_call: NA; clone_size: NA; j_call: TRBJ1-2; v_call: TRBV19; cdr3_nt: TGTGCCAGAAGTATAGGTGGGGTAGCTAACTATGGCTACACCTTC; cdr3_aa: CARSIGGVANYGYTF
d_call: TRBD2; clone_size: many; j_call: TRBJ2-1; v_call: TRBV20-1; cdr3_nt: TGCAGTGCTAGGGGCCTAGCGGGAGTAGGCAATGAGCAGTTCTTC; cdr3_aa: CSARGLAGVGNEQFF
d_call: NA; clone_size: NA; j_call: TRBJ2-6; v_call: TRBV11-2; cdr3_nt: TGTGCCAGCAGCCTACAGGCCTCTGGGGCCAACGTCCTGACTTTC; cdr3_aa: CASSLQASGANVLTF
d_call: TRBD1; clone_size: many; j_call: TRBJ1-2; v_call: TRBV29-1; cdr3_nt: TGCAGCGTTGAACGGACAGGGGGCGGGGGCTACACCTTC; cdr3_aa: CSVERTGGGGYTF
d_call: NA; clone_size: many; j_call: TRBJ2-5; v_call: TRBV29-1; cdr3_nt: TGCAGCGTCCTAACCCCGGGCGAGACCCAGTACTTC; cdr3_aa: CSVLTPGETQYF
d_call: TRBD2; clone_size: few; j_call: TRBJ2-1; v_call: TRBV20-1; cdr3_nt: TGCAGTGCTAGCCCGGGAGGGGTCTACAATGAGCAGTTCTTC; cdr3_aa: CSASPGGVYNEQFF
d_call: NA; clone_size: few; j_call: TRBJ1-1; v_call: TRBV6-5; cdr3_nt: TGTGCCAGCAGTTACTCTAAGCCCGGGTGGACTGAAGCTTTCTTT; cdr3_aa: CASSYSKPGWTEAFF
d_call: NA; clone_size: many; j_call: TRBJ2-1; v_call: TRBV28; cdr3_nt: TGTGCCAGCAGTTTAGGGGGGATTAATCACGATGAGCAGTTCTTC; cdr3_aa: CASSLGGINHDEQFF
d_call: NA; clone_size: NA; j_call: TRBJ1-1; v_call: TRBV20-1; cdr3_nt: TGCAGTGCTAGAGATTCCGGGAACACTGAAGCTTTCTTT; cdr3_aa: CSARDSGNTEAFF
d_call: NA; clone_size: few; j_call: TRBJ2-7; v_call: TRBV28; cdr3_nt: TGTGCCAGCAGTTTAGAGACAGCGTCGAACTACGAGCAGTACTTC; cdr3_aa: CASSLETASNYEQYF
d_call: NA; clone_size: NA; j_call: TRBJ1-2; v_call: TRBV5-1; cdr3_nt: TGCGCCAGCAGGGCGGAATATGGCTACACCTTC; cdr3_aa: CASRAEYGYTF
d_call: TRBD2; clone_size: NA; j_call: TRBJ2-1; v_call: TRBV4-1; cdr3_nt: TGCGCCAGCAGGTACAGTGCTAGCGGAGGGGTAGGAATGTTCAATGAGCAGTTCTTC; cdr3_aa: CASRYSASGGVGMFNEQFF
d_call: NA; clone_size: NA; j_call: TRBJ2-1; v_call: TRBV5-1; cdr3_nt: TGCGCCAGCAGGGGGGTACCTCAGGTGGGGAATGGGCAGTTCTTC; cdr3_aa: CASRGVPQVGNGQFF
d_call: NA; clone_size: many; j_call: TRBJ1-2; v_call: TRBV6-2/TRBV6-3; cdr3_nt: TGTGCCAGCAGTAGACCAGGGGTCTCCGGCTACACCTTC; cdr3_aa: CASSRPGVSGYTF
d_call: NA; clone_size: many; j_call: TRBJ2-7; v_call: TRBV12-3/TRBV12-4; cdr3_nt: TGTGCCAGCAACGTAGGGGCAGGGGCCCCCAGGGAGCAGTACTTC; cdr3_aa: CASNVGAGAPREQYF
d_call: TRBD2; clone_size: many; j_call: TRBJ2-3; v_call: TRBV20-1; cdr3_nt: TGCAGTGCAAATGGACTAGCGGCTAGCACAGATACGCAGTATTTT; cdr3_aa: CSANGLAASTDTQYF
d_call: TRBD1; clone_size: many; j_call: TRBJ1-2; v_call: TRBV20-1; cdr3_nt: TGCAGTGCTGAAGACAGGGATTATGGCTACACCTTC; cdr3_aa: CSAEDRDYGYTF
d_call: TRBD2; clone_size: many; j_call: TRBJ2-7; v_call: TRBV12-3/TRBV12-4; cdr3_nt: TGTGCCAGCAGTAACATAGGGACTAGCGGGGGGTACGAGCAGTACTTC; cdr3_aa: CASSNIGTSGGYEQYF
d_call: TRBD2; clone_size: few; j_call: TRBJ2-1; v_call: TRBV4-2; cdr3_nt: TGTGCCAGCAGCTTCCCCTGGACTAGCAGCTCCTACAATGAGCAGTTCTTC; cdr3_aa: CASSFPWTSSSYNEQFF
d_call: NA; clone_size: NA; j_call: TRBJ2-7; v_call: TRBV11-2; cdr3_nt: TGTGCCAGCAGCCCTAGCGAACCTACCTACGAGCAGTACTTC; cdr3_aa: CASSPSEPTYEQYF
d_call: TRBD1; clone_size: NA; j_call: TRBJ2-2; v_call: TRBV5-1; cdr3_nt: TGCGCCAGCAGGAACAGGGGTTTAACCGGGGAGCTGTTTTTT; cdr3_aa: CASRNRGLTGELFF
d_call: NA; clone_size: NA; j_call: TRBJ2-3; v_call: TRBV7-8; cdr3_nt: TGTGCCAGCAGCCCCAGCGTGGGCACAGATACGCAGTATTTT; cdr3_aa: CASSPSVGTDTQYF
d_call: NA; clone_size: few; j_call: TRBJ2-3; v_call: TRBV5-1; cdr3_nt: TGCGCCAGCAACCCCCCGGCAGATACGCAGTATTTT; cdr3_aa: CASNPPADTQYF
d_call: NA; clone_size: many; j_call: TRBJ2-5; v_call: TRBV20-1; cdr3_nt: TGCAGTGCTAGTTTATCGGGTTGGTACCAAGAGACCCAGTACTTC; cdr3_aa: CSASLSGWYQETQYF
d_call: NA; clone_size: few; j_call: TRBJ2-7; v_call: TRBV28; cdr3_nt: TGTGCCAGCAGTCAGACCCGGGCCAAACGGAGGACACCCTACGAGCAGTACTTC; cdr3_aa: CASSQTRAKRRTPYEQYF
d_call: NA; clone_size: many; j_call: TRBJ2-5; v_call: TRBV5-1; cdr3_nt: TGCGCCAGCAGCCCCGGCCAATTCGGAGAGACCCAGTACTTC; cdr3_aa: CASSPGQFGETQYF
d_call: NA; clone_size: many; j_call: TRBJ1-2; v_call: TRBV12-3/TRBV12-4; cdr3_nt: TGTGCCAGCAGTTTAGGTGTCGGGGCTAACTATGGCTACACCTTC; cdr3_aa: CASSLGVGANYGYTF
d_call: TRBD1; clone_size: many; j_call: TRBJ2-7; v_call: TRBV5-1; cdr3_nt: TGCGCCAGCAGCTTGGGACAGGGAGACTACGAGCAGTACTTC; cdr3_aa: CASSLGQGDYEQYF
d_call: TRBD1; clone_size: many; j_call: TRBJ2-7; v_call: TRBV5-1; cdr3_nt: TGCGCCAGCAGCTTGGGGTCCACCTTAACCGGGACAGGGGCCGAGCAGTACTTC; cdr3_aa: CASSLGSTLTGTGAEQYF
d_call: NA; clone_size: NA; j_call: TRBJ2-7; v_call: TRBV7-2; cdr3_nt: TGTGCCAGCAGCTTATGGGGCAGCGAGAACTACGAGCAGTACTTC; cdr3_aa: CASSLWGSENYEQYF
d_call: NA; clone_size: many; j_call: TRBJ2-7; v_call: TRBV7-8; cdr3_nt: TGTGCCAGCAGCTTCGGTCGGGGATCCTACGAGCAGTACTTC; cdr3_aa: CASSFGRGSYEQYF
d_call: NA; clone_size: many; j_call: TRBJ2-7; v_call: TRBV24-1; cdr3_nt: TGTGCCACCAGTGATTTGAGAGGGTACGAGCAGTACTTC; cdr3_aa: CATSDLRGYEQYF
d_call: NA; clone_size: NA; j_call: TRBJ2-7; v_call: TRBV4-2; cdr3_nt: TGTGCCAGCAGCCCCGGGCCGACTATTCCCCCGGGCGAGCAGTACTTC; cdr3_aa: CASSPGPTIPPGEQYF
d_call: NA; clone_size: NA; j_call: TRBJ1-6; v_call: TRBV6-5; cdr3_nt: TGTGCCAGCAGTTACTCGATGCAGGTGTGGGATAATAATTCACCCCTCCACTTT; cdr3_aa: CASSYSMQVWDNNSPLHF
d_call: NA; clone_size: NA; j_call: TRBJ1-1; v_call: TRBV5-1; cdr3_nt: TGCGCCAGCAGTTCGACAGACACTGAAGCTTTCTTT; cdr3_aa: CASSSTDTEAFF
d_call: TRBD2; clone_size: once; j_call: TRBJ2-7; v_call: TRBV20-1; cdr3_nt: TGCAGTGCTAGTCGGGTAGCGGGGTATTACAATGAGCAGTACTTC; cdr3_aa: CSASRVAGYYNEQYF
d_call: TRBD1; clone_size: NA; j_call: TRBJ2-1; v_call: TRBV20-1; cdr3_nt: TGCAGTGCTACCGGGACAGGGAGTGTGAATGAGCAGTTCTTC; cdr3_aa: CSATGTGSVNEQFF
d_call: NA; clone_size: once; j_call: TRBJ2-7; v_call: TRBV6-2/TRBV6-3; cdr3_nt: TGTGCCAGCAGTTACTCGATTAAGGCGTCCGGCACCTACGAGCAGTACTTC; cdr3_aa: CASSYSIKASGTYEQYF